This TCR beta chain appears in the sequencing data of a study of blood T cell repertoires in COVID-19. Study context: Collection of acute and convalescent COVID-19 samples took place in the United States, Italy and Spain. PBMCs, B-cell-depleted T cells, or T cells provided the cDNA or gDNA that made up the material.

Trimming pared 3 bases from V and 3 bases from J, leaving 9 bases between. The CDR3 totals 14 residues. In germline, CDR1 is LNHDA, CDR2 SQIVND (reference sequence). In the original analysis: For nucleated cells, counts were estimated from reference gene primer amplification. Produced via immunoSEQ multiplex PCR; TCRdb's table is partial and in-frame only. The V and J calls and the clone size are those of that table, but D and trimming were determined from the DNA. This table holds approximately 250,000 clones, about 80% found once. The sample consisted of peripheral blood. The receptor's source is a human donor in a cohort sampled during active COVID-19. The genes are TRBV19 and TRBJ1-5; no firm D call. CDR3 sequence: CASSILGYNQPQHF. The DNA of the CDR3 is TGTGCCAGTAGTATCTTGGGCTACAATCAGCCCCAGCATTTT.